This T cell receptor beta chain was observed in a study of Graves' ophthalmopathy and Graves' hyperthyroidism. This CDR3 comprises 14 residues. Losses at the gene ends were 6 bases for V and 0 bases for J; bases not matched to a gene: 4. Germline V gene lookup returns CDR1 MNHEY and CDR2 SVGEGT. Patients with other autoimmune diseases, uncontrolled infections, pregnancy or lactation were excluded. Clinicians diagnosed using symptoms, serum thyroxine, TRAb, thyroid ultrasound and orbital computed tomography. This clonotype showed up many times. TCR beta CDR3 amplification used RNA transcripts. Second-round multiplex PCR followed a first-round RT-PCR using HTBI primers. TCRdb re-called the multiplex PCR reads through MiXCR, storing one row per CDR3 protein. The sample carries roughly 610,000 distinct CDR3 sequences, 22% recorded once.

The V gene is TRBV6-2 or TRBV6-3, the J gene TRBJ1-1; 7 positions agree with TRBD1. The sequence came from a woman younger than 35 with stable Graves' hyperthyroidism. Some clones in this sample may be carry-over from other donors' samples. Sample: peripheral blood. The CDR3 coding sequence is TGTGCCAGCAGAAAAGGGACAGTGAACACTGAAGCTTTCTTT. Residues: CASRKGTVNTEAFF.